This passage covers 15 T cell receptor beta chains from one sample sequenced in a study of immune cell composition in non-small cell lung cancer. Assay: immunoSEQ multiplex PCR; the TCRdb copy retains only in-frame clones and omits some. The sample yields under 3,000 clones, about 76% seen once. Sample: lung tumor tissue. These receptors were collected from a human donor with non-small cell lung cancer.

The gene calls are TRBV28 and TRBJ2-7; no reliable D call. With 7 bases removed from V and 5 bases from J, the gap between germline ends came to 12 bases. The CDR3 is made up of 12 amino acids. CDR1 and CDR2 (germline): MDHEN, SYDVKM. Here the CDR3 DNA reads TGTGCCAGCACCTCCAGCCGGGACGAGCAGTACTTC. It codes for CASTSSRDEQYF.

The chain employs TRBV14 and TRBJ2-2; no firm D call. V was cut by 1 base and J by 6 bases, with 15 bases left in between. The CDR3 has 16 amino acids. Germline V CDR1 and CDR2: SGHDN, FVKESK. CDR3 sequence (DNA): TGTGCCAGCAGCCAAGTTTGGCGGATTGGCGCCGGGGAGCTGTTTTTT. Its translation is CASSQVWRIGAGELFF.

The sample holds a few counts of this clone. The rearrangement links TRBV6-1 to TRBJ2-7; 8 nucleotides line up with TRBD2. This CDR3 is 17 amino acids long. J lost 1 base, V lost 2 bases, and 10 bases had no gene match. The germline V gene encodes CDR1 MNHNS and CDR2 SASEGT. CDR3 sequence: CASSEFVYGGASYEQYF. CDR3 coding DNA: TGTGCCAGCAGTGAATTTGTTTACGGGGGGGCTTCCTACGAGCAGTACTTC.

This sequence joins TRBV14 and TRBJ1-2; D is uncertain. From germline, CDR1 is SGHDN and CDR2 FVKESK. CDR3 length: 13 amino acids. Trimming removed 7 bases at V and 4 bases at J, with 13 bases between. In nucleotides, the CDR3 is TGTGCCAGCACTGGGCTGTCAGGCTATGGCTACACCTTC. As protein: CASTGLSGYGYTF.

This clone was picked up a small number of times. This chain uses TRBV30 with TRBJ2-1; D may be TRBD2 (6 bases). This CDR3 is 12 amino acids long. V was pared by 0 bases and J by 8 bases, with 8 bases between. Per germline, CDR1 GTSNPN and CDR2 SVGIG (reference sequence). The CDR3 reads CAWSVGDYEQFF. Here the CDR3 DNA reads TGTGCCTGGAGTGTAGGGGACTATGAGCAGTTCTTC.

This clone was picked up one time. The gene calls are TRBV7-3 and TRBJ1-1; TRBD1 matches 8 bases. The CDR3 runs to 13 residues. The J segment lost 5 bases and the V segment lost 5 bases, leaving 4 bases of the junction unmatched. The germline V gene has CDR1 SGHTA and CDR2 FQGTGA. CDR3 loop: CASSQQGVTEAFF. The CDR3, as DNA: TGTGCCAGCAGCCAACAGGGGGTGACTGAAGCTTTCTTT.

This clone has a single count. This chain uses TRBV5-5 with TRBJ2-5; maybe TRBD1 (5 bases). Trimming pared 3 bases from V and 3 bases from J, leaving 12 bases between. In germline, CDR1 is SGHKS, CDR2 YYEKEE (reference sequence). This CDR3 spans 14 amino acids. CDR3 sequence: CASSSTDSKETQYF. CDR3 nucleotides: TGTGCCAGCAGCTCCACCGACAGTAAAGAGACCCAGTACTTC.

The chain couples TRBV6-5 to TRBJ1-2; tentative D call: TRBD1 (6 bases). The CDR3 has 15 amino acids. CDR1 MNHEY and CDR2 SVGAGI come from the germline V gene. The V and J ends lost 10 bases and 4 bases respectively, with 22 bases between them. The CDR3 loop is CATVSRAGVPYGYTF. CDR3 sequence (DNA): TGTGCCACCGTTAGCCGCGCAGGGGTTCCCTATGGCTACACCTTC.

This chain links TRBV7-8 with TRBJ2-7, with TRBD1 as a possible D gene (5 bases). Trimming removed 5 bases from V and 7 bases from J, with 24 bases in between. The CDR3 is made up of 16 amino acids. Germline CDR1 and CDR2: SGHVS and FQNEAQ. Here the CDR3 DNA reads TGTGCCAGCAGCCCGCGGCCGGGTGGGGCCCCAGGTGAGCAGTACTTC. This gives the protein CASSPRPGGAPGEQYF.

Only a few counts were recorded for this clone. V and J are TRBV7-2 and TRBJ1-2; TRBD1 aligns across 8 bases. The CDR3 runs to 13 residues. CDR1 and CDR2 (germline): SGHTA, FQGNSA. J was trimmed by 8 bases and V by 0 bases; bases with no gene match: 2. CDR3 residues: CASSLADRAGYTF. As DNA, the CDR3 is TGTGCCAGCAGCTTAGCGGACAGGGCCGGCTACACCTTC.

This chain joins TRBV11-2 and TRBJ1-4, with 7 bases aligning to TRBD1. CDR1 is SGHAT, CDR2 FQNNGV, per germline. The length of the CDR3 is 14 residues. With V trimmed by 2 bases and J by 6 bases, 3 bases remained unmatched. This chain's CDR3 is CASSLRGGHEKLFF. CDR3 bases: TGTGCCAGCAGCTTACGAGGGGGCCATGAAAAACTGTTTTTT.

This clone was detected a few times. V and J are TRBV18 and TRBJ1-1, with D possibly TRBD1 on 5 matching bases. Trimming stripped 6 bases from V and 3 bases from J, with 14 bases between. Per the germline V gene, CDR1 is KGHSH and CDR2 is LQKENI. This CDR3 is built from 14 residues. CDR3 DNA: TGTGCCAGCTCGCCTCTAACGGGGGACACTGAAGCTTTCTTT. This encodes CASSPLTGDTEAFF.

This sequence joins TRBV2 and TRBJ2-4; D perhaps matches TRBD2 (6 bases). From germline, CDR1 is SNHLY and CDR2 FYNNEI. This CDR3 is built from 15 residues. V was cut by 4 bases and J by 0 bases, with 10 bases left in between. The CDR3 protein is CASSGLAVAKNIQYF. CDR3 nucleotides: TGTGCCAGCAGTGGGTTAGCGGTAGCCAAAAACATTCAGTACTTC.

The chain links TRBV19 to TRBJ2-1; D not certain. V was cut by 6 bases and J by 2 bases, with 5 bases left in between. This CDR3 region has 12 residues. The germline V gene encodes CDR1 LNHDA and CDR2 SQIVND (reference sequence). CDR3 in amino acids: CASSTTYNEQFF. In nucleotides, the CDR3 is TGTGCCAGTAGCACTACCTACAATGAGCAGTTCTTC.

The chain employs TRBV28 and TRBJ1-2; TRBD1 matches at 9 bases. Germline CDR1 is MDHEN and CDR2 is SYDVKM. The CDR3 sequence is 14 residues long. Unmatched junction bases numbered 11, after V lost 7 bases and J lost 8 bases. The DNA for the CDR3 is TGTGCCAGCACCCTGGGACAGGGACGCAGGGGCTACACCTTC. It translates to CASTLGQGRRGYTF.